This paragraph covers one T cell receptor (beta chain) sequence. Its matching antigen is unknown. The germline V and J ends were trimmed by 1 base and 12 bases, with 25 bases remaining between them. This CDR3 has 16 amino acids. Germline loops: CDR1 GTSNPN, CDR2 SVGIG (reference sequence). The sample comes from a study of cytomegalovirus exposure and HLA in healthy donors. Whole-study context: Both the 100 to 150 validation repertoires and the 666 first-cohort repertoires used the same platform, as reported by a later analysis. Study-wide points: Confirmation was obtained in vitro that three CMV-associated chains are specific for CMV antigens. Rare sequences made up most TCRs, while some public TCRs were found in many donors. The study labeled 164 TCR beta chains cytomegalovirus-associated.

Some clones are missing from TCRdb's copy, which holds only in-frame ones; the method was immunoSEQ multiplex PCR. The sample includes 150,000 to 200,000 clones, 70% to 90% of them seen just once. The sample taken for sequencing was PBMCs. The V and J genes are TRBV30 and TRBJ1-5; possibly TRBD1 for D (6 bases). The TCR sequence derives from a man aged 18 to 30 in good health and CMV-seronegative. CDR3 DNA sequence: TGTGCCTGGAGTGGAAAGGGGGGGCCCGCTGAGCTGCGCCAGCATTTT. It specifies CAWSGKGGPAELRQHF.